This record looks at one TCR beta chain sequence and its context. The antigen remains undetermined. The junction and the germline gene differ at one end; a read error may be behind it. Method: immunoSEQ multiplex PCR; TCRdb's copy keeps in-frame clones and lacks some. The table shows 20,000 to 25,000 clones, with roughly nine tenths occurring only once. Germline V gene lookup returns CDR1 SGHVS and CDR2 FNYEAQ. This CDR3 comprises 15 residues. The sample comes from a study of OX40 agonist ivuxolimab in advanced cancers. Broader study findings: Compared with others, partial responders at 0.1-3.0 mg/kg displayed clonal expansion among the lowest. Expanded clones tended on average to be more numerous among CD8+ T cells than CD4+.

This sample comprised CD4+ or CD8+ T cells sorted from blood, obtained in a trial of the OX40 agonist ivuxolimab. This clonotype was obtained from an adult with an advanced solid tumor such as melanoma, head and neck, liver or kidney cancer. The chain joins TRBV7-6 to TRBJ2-1; TRBD2 aligns across 11 bases. CDR3: CASRLAGGPWDEQFF. The DNA of the CDR3 is TGTGCCAGCAGGTTAGCGGGAGGGCCTTGGGATGAGCAGTTCTTC.